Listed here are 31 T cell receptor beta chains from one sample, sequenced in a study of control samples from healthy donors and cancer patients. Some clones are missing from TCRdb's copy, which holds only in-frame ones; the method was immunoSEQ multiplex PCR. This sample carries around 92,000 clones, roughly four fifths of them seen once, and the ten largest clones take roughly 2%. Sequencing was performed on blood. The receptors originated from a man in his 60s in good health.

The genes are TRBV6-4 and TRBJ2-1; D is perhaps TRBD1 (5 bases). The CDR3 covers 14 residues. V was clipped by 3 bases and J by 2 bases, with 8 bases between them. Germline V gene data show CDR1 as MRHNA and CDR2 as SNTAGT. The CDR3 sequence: CASSEGAAYNEQFF. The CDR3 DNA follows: TGTGCCAGCAGTGAAGGGGCAGCCTACAATGAGCAGTTCTTC.

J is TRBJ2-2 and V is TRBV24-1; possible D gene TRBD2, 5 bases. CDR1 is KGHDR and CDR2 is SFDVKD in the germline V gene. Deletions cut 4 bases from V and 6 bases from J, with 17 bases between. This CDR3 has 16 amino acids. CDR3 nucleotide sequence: TGTGCCACCAGTGACCCTCGACTCACGCGGGCCGGGGAGCTGTTTTTT. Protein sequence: CATSDPRLTRAGELFF.

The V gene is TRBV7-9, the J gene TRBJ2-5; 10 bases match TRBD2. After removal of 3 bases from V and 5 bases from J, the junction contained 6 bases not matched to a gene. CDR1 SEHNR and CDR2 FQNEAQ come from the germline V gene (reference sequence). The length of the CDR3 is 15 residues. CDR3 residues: CASSLLSGGAETQYF. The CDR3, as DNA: TGTGCCAGCAGCTTGCTAAGCGGGGGGGCGGAGACCCAGTACTTC.

Here the CDR3 reads CASSPEGYGTYNEQFF. CDR3 nucleotide sequence: TGCGCCAGCAGCCCCGAGGGGTACGGGACTTACAATGAGCAGTTCTTC. The chain is built from TRBV4-1 and TRBJ2-1, with D perhaps TRBD2 (6 bases). The germline CDR1 and CDR2 sequences are MGHRA and YSYEKL. The CDR3 extends over 16 amino acids. Trimming pared 4 bases from V and 4 bases from J, leaving 17 bases between.

The CDR3 is CASSLVSGANYGYTF. The CDR3 region has the DNA TGCGCCAGCAGCTTGGTGTCAGGAGCTAACTATGGCTACACCTTC. V is TRBV5-1 and J is TRBJ1-2; D is unclear. This CDR3 contains 15 residues. CDR1 is SGHRS, CDR2 YFSETQ, per germline. V was shortened by 0 bases and J by 0 bases, with 9 bases between the two germline ends.

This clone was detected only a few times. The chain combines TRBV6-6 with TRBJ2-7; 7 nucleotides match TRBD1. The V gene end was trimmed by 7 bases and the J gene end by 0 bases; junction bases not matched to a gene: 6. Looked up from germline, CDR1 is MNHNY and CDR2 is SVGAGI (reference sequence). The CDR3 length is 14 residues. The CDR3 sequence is CASTDRASSYEQYF. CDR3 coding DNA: TGTGCCAGCACCGACAGGGCGAGCTCCTACGAGCAGTACTTC.

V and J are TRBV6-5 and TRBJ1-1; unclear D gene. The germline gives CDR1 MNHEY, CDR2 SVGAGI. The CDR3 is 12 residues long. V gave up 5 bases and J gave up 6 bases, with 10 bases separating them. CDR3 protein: CASSLSGSEAFF. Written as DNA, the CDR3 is TGTGCCAGCAGTCTCAGCGGCTCTGAAGCTTTCTTT.

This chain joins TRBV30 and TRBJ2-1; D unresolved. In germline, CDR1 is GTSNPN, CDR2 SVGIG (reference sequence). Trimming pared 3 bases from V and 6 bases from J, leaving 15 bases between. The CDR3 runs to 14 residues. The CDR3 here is CAWRRGRRANEQFF. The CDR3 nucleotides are TGTGCCTGGAGACGTGGCCGCCGGGCCAATGAGCAGTTCTTC.

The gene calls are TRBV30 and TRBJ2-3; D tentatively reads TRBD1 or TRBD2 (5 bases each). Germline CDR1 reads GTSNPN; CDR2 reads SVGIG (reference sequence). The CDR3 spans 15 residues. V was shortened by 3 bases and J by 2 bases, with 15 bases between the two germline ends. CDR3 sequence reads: CAWREGSSITDTQYF. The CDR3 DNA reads TGTGCCTGGAGAGAGGGGTCGAGTATCACAGATACGCAGTATTTT.

CDR3 region: CAYGRAGNSPLHF. The CDR3 DNA is TGTGCTTACGGGCGGGCGGGGAATTCACCCCTCCACTTT. The chain links TRBV30 to TRBJ1-6; D gene unclear. This CDR3 spans 13 amino acids. Germline V gene lookup returns CDR1 GTSNPN and CDR2 SVGIG (reference sequence). The variable domain in full, with the rest retrieved from reference TRBV30 and TRBJ1-6, is SQTIHQWPATLVQPVGSPLSLECTVEGTSNPNLYWYRQAAGRGLQLLFYSVGIGQISSEVPQNLSASRPQDRQFILSSKKLLLSDSGFYLCAYGRAGNSPLHFGNGTRLTVT.

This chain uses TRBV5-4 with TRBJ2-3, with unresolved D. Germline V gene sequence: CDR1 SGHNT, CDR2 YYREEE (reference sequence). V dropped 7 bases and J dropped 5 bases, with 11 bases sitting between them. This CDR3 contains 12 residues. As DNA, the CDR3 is TGTGCCAGCCGCAACCCGGGAGATACGCAGTATTTT. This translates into CASRNPGDTQYF.

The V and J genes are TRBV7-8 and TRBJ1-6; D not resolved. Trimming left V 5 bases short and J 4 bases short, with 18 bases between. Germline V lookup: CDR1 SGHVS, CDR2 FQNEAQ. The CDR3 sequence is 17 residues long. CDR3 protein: CASSRSLDEPYNSPLHF. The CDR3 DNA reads TGTGCCAGCAGCCGAAGCCTTGACGAGCCATATAATTCACCCCTCCACTTT.

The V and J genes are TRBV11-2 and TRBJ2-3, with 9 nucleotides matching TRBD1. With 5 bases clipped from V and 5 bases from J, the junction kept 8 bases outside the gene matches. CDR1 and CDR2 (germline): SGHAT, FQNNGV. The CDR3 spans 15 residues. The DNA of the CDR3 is TGTGCCAGCAGCCACTACAGGGGGCGGGGAGATACGCAGTATTTT. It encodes CASSHYRGRGDTQYF.

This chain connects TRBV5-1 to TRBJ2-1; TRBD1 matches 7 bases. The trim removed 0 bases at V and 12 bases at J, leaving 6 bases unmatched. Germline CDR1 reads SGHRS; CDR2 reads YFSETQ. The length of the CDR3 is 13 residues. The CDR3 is CASSLGQQGRQFF. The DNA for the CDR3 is TGCGCCAGCAGCTTGGGCCAACAGGGGAGGCAGTTCTTC. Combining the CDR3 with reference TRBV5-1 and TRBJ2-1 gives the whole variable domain KAGVTQTPRYLIKTRGQQVTLSCSPISGHRSVSWYQQTPGQGLQFLFEYFSETQRNKGNFPGRFSGRQFSNSRSEMNVSTLELGDSALYLCASSLGQQGRQFFGPGTRLTVL.

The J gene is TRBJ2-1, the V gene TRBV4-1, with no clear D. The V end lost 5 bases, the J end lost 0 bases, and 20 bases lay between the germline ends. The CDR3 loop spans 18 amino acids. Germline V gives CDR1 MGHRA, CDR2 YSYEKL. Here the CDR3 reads CASSDALDGKTSYNEQFF. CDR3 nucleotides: TGCGCCAGCAGCGACGCGTTAGATGGGAAAACCTCCTACAATGAGCAGTTCTTC.

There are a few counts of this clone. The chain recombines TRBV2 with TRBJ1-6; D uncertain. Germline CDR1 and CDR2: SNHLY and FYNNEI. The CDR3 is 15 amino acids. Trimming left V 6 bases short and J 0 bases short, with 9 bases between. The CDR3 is CASRADTSYNSPLHF. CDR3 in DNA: TGTGCCAGCAGGGCCGACACCTCCTATAATTCACCCCTCCACTTT.

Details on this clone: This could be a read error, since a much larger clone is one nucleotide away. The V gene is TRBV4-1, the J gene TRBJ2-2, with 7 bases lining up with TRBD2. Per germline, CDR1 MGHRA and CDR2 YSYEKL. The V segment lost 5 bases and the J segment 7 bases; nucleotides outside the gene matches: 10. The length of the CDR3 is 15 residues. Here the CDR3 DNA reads TGCGCCAGCAGCTCGATGGGCGGGAGCATCGGGGAGCTGTTTTTT. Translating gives CASSSMGGSIGELFF.

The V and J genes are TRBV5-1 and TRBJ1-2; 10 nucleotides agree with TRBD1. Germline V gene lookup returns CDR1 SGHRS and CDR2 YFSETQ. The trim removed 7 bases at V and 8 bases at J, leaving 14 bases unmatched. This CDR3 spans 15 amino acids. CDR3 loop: CASQFSTGGAGGYTF. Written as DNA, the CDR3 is TGCGCCAGCCAGTTTTCGACAGGGGGCGCGGGGGGCTACACCTTC.

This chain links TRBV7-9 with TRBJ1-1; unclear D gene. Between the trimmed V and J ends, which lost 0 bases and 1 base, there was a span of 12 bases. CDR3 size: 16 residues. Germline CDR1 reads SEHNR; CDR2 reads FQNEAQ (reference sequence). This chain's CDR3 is CASSLAPFSANTEAFF. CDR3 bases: TGTGCCAGCAGCTTAGCTCCCTTCTCAGCGAACACTGAAGCTTTCTTT.

The CDR3 nucleotides read TGCGCCAGCAGCTTGAGTGGCAGTTATAGCTCCTACAATGAGCAGTTCTTC. This sequence encodes CASSLSGSYSSYNEQFF. V and J are TRBV5-1 and TRBJ2-1; D uncertain. The CDR3 length is 17 residues. Trimming stripped 1 base from V and 0 bases from J, with 14 bases between. CDR1 and CDR2 from the germline V gene are SGHRS and YFSETQ.

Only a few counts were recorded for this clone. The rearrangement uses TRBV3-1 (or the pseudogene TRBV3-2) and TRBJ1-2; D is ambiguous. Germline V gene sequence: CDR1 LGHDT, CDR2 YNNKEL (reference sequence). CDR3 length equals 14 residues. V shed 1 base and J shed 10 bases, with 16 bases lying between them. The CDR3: CASSQVASNSPYTF. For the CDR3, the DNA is TGTGCCAGCAGCCAAGTTGCGTCGAACAGCCCCTACACCTTC.

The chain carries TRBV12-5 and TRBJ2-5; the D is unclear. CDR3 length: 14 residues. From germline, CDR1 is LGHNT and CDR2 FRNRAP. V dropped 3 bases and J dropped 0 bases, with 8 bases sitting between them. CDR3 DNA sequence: TGTGCTAGTGGTTTAACGGCGTACCAAGAGACCCAGTACTTC. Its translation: CASGLTAYQETQYF.

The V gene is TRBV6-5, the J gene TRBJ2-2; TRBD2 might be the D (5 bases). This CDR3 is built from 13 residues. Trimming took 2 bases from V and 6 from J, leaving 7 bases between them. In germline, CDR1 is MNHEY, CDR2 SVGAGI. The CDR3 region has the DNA TGTGCCAGCAGTTACAACGGGGCCGGGGAGCTGTTTTTT. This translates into CASSYNGAGELFF.

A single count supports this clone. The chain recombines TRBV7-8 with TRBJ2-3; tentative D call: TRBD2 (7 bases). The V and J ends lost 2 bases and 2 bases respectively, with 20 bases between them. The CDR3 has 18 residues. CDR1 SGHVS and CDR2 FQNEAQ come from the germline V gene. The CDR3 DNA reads TGTGCCAGCAGCTTAATCGTAGTTGGGGGGGCCTACACAGATACGCAGTATTTT. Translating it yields CASSLIVVGGAYTDTQYF.

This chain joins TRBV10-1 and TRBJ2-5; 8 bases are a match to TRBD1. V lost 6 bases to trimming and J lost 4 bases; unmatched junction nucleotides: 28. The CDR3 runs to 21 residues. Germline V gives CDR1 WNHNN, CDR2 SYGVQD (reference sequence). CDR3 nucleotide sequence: TGCGCCAGCAGCCGATTCCGTTCATCCGGGACAGGCTTTCCGAGGAGAGAGACCCAGTACTTC. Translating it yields CASSRFRSSGTGFPRRETQYF.

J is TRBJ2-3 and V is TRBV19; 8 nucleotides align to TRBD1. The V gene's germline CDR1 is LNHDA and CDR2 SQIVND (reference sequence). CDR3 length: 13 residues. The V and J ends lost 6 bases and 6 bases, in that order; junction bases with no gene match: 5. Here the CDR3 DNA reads TGTGCCAGTAGACGTCAGGGGGCCGATACGCAGTATTTT. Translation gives CASRRQGADTQYF. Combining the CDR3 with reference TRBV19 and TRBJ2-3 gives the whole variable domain DGGITQSPKYLFRKEGQNVTLSCEQNLNHDAMYWYRQDPGQGLRLIYYSQIVNDFQKGDIAEGYSVSREKKESFPLTVTSAQKNPTAFYLCASRRQGADTQYFGPGTRLTVL.

The CDR3 protein is CAISGQGANTEAFF. CDR3 DNA: TGTGCCATCAGTGGACAGGGGGCTAACACTGAAGCTTTCTTT. The V gene is TRBV10-3, the J gene TRBJ1-1; 10 bases are shared with TRBD1. This CDR3 comprises 14 residues. The V segment lost 4 bases and the J segment 2 bases; nucleotides outside the gene matches: 1. In germline, CDR1 is ENHRY, CDR2 SYGVKD.

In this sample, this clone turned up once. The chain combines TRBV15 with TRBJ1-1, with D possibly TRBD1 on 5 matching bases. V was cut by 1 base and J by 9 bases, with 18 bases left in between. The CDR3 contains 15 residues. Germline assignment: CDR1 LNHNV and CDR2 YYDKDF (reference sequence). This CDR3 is CATSRVTVTSAQAFF. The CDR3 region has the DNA TGTGCCACCAGCAGAGTGACAGTGACGTCGGCCCAAGCTTTCTTT. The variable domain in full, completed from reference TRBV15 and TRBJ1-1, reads DAMVIQNPRYQVTQFGKPVTLSCSQTLNHNVMYWYQQKSSQAPKLLFHYYDKDFNNEADTPDNFQSRRPNTSFCFLDIRSPGLGDTAMYLCATSRVTVTSAQAFFGQGTRLTVV.

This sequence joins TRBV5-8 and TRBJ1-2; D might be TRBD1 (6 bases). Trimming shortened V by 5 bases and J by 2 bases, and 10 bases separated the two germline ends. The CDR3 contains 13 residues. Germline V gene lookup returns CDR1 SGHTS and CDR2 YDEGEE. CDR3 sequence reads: CASRYTGNYGYTF. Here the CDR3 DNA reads TGTGCCAGCAGGTATACAGGGAACTATGGCTACACCTTC.

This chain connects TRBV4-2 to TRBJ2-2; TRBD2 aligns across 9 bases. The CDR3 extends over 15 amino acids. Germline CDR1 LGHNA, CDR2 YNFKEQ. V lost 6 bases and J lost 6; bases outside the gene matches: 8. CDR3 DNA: TGTGCCAGCAGGGACCCGGGACTAGCATCCGGGGAGCTGTTTTTT. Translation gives CASRDPGLASGELFF.

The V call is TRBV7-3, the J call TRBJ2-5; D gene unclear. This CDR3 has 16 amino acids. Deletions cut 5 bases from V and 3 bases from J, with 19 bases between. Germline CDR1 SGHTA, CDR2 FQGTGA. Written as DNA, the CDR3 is TGTGCCAGCAGCCCAATTCAGAAGGAGAGGAAAGAGACCCAGTACTTC. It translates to CASSPIQKERKETQYF.